A single sample gave rise to the 21 T cell receptor beta chains below, sequenced in a study of blood T cell repertoires in COVID-19 (dated by TCRdb to about 2020). Library construction relied on the immunoSEQ multiplex PCR assay. TCRdb retrieved this table from immuneACCESS and kept in-frame rearrangements only. Not all clones are present; in checked studies, unresolved V genes account for under half, and no reason is known for the remainder. The sample table lists a few hundred thousand clones, less than 90% of them with a count of one. The ten largest clones take up less than 2% of the sample. What was sequenced was peripheral blood. These receptors came from a woman in her thirties or forties who had recovered from COVID-19.

The chain has TRBV15 and TRBJ2-5, with D possibly matching TRBD2 (6 bases). CDR1 LNHNV and CDR2 YYDKDF come from the germline V gene (reference sequence). The CDR3 spans 13 residues. The V end lost 2 bases, the J end lost 5 bases, and 9 bases lay between the germline ends. In nucleotides, the CDR3 is TGTGCCACCAGCAGAAGGGACTGGGAGACCCAGTACTTC. Its protein product is CATSRRDWETQYF. Combining the CDR3 with reference TRBV15 and TRBJ2-5 gives the whole variable domain DAMVIQNPRYQVTQFGKPVTLSCSQTLNHNVMYWYQQKSSQAPKLLFHYYDKDFNNEADTPDNFQSRRPNTSFCFLDIRSPGLGDTAMYLCATSRRDWETQYFGPGTRLLVL.

This chain connects TRBV9 to TRBJ1-2; D is ambiguous. V lost 7 bases and J lost 8, with 15 bases in between. The germline V gene has CDR1 SGDLS and CDR2 YYNGEE. This CDR3 has 12 amino acids. The CDR3 protein is CASHPGVGGYTF. For the CDR3, the DNA is TGTGCCAGCCACCCCGGGGTCGGAGGCTACACCTTC.

The rearrangement links TRBV7-2 to TRBJ1-2; D uncertain. V gave up 0 bases and J gave up 2 bases, with 10 bases separating them. This CDR3 spans 15 amino acids. The V gene's germline CDR1 is SGHTA and CDR2 FQGNSA. The CDR3 spells CASSLARTTNYGYTF. CDR3 bases: TGTGCCAGCAGCTTAGCTAGGACTACCAACTATGGCTACACCTTC.

The chain couples TRBV18 to TRBJ2-2, with TRBD1 as a possible D gene (6 bases). The CDR3 spans 17 residues. The germline V gene encodes CDR1 KGHSH and CDR2 LQKENI. Trimming cost V 2 bases and J 0 bases, with 13 bases left between them. Here the CDR3 reads CASSPRQVASNTGELFF. The DNA of the CDR3 is TGTGCCAGCTCACCAAGACAGGTCGCCTCGAACACCGGGGAGCTGTTTTTT.

The genes are TRBV6-5 and TRBJ1-2; the D gene is possibly TRBD1 (6 bases). Germline V CDR1 and CDR2: MNHEY, SVGAGI. There are 13 residues in the CDR3. The germline V and J ends were trimmed by 6 bases and 4 bases, with 12 bases remaining between them. The CDR3 region has the DNA TGTGCCAGCAGCCCCAGGGGCACCTATGGCTACACCTTC. Translation: CASSPRGTYGYTF.

This chain uses TRBV7-9 with TRBJ1-1; D unclear. V lost 1 base, J lost 0 bases, and 12 bases lay in between. This CDR3 has 16 residues. Germline V gene sequence: CDR1 SEHNR, CDR2 FQNEAQ (reference sequence). This CDR3 reads CASSLGGTTLNTEAFF. The CDR3 nucleotides are TGTGCCAGCAGCTTAGGAGGAACAACCTTGAACACTGAAGCTTTCTTT.

V is TRBV2 and J is TRBJ1-1; possible D gene TRBD1, 5 bases. From germline, CDR1 is SNHLY and CDR2 FYNNEI. Deletions cut 6 bases from V and 3 bases from J, with 11 bases between. The CDR3 totals 13 residues. CDR3 region: CASRGDWDTEAFF. CDR3 coding DNA: TGTGCCAGCAGGGGGGACTGGGACACTGAAGCTTTCTTT.

This clone was detected a few times. The genes are TRBV6-5 and TRBJ1-2; 9 nucleotides align to TRBD1. Germline CDR1 is MNHEY and CDR2 is SVGAGI. The CDR3 runs to 14 residues. Unmatched junction bases numbered 5, after V lost 7 bases and J lost 2 bases. The CDR3 region is CASTRGQGNYGYTF. As DNA, the CDR3 is TGTGCCAGCACCCGGGGACAGGGCAACTATGGCTACACCTTC.

The chain uses TRBV5-1 and TRBJ1-1; D is perhaps TRBD1 (5 bases). Germline V lookup: CDR1 SGHRS, CDR2 YFSETQ. V lost 5 bases and J 0 bases, leaving 11 bases between the germline ends. This CDR3 comprises 14 residues. The CDR3 reads CASRTQDMNTEAFF. CDR3 DNA sequence: TGCGCCAGCAGAACGCAGGACATGAACACTGAAGCTTTCTTT.

This clone was picked up a small number of times. V is TRBV11-2 and J is TRBJ1-2; 9 nucleotides line up with TRBD1. Germline assignment: CDR1 SGHAT and CDR2 FQNNGV. The CDR3 has 18 amino acids. The V and J ends lost 3 bases and 1 base, in that order; junction bases with no gene match: 12. CDR3 protein: CASSFSQGQGRDNYGYTF. As DNA, the CDR3 is TGTGCCAGCAGCTTCAGTCAGGGACAGGGAAGGGATAACTATGGCTACACCTTC.

The chain links TRBV15 to TRBJ2-1, with TRBD1 matching 8 bases. The CDR3 spans 14 residues. The V gene's germline CDR1 is LNHNV and CDR2 YYDKDF (reference sequence). V was pared by 1 base and J by 8 bases, with 4 bases of the junction left unmatched. CDR3 amino acids: CATSRVDRVDEQFF. CDR3 nucleotide sequence: TGTGCCACCAGCAGAGTGGACAGGGTAGATGAGCAGTTCTTC.

The chain employs TRBV27 and TRBJ2-2, with 11 positions matching TRBD1. The trim removed 6 bases at V and 7 bases at J, leaving 4 bases unmatched. The CDR3 sequence is 14 residues long. Germline values: CDR1 MNHEY, CDR2 SMNVEV (reference sequence). DNA for the CDR3: TGTGCCAGCAGAAGGACAGGGGGCAACGGGGAGCTGTTTTTT. Translation: CASRRTGGNGELFF.

The CDR3 region is CASSQPESGANVLTF. The CDR3 DNA is TGTGCCAGCAGCCAACCGGAGTCTGGGGCCAACGTCCTGACTTTC. This sequence joins TRBV4-2 and TRBJ2-6; D remains ambiguous. Germline assignment: CDR1 LGHNA and CDR2 YNFKEQ. The V and J ends lost 2 bases and 1 base respectively, with 6 bases between them. The CDR3 loop spans 15 amino acids.

This clone has only a few counts. The V and J genes are TRBV6-1 and TRBJ2-7, with a weak D call TRBD1 (5 bases). This CDR3 spans 15 amino acids. The germline V and J ends were trimmed by 1 base and 5 bases, with 15 bases remaining between them. Germline-derived CDR1 and CDR2 are MNHNS and SASEGT. CDR3 DNA sequence: TGTGCCAGCAGTGAAGAAGCTGGGGCGGTCCACGAGCAGTACTTC. Translation: CASSEEAGAVHEQYF.

This rearrangement joins TRBV5-4 to TRBJ2-3; D may be TRBD2 (6 bases). Looked up from germline, CDR1 is SGHNT and CDR2 is YYREEE (reference sequence). The V end was cut by 7 bases, the J end by 2 bases, with 11 bases between. CDR3 length equals 13 residues. The CDR3 loop is CASATSFTDTQYF. The CDR3 DNA follows: TGTGCCAGCGCGACTAGTTTCACAGATACGCAGTATTTT.

This clone showed up just once. The CDR3 reads CAWTFAGSSSGNTIYF. CDR3 bases: TGTGCCTGGACATTTGCGGGTTCTAGCTCTGGAAACACCATATATTTT. The gene calls are TRBV30 and TRBJ1-3; D gene unclear. Germline V gene data show CDR1 as GTSNPN and CDR2 as SVGIG (reference sequence). V was trimmed by 4 bases and J by 0 bases, leaving 16 bases between them. The CDR3 is 16 amino acids.

The rearrangement uses TRBV5-6 and TRBJ1-2, with TRBD1 matching 8 bases. The V and J ends lost 4 bases and 2 bases, in that order; junction bases with no gene match: 10. Germline CDR1 is SGHDT and CDR2 is YYEEEE. CDR3 size: 16 residues. Here the CDR3 DNA reads TGTGCCAGCAGCAGCGCATTAAGGGACAGGAACTATGGCTACACCTTC. Translation gives CASSSALRDRNYGYTF.

The chain is built from TRBV7-2 and TRBJ2-1; TRBD1 might be the D (8 bases). CDR1 is SGHTA and CDR2 is FQGNSA in the germline V gene. This CDR3 region has 16 residues. V was pared by 0 bases and J by 8 bases, with 17 bases between. The CDR3 reads CASSLARRTGRDEQFF. CDR3 sequence (DNA): TGTGCCAGCAGCTTAGCGCGGAGGACAGGGAGGGATGAGCAGTTCTTC.

The chain is built from TRBV30 and TRBJ1-6, with D unclear. V was cut by 0 bases and J by 10 bases, with 4 bases left in between. The CDR3 contains 11 residues. CDR1 GTSNPN and CDR2 SVGIG come from the germline V gene (reference sequence). CDR3 protein: CAWSVQSPLHF. Written as DNA, the CDR3 is TGTGCCTGGAGTGTACAATCACCCCTCCACTTT. Supplemented by reference TRBV30 and TRBJ1-6, the full variable domain reads SQTIHQWPATLVQPVGSPLSLECTVEGTSNPNLYWYRQAAGRGLQLLFYSVGIGQISSEVPQNLSASRPQDRQFILSSKKLLLSDSGFYLCAWSVQSPLHFGNGTRLTVT.

The J gene is TRBJ1-2, the V gene TRBV28; the match to TRBD1 covers 7 bases. Germline loops: CDR1 MDHEN, CDR2 SYDVKM. V lost 5 bases, J lost 4 bases, and 10 bases stayed unmatched. The CDR3 has 15 amino acids. CDR3 residues: CASSTVRQGSYGYTF. CDR3 nucleotides: TGTGCCAGCAGTACCGTCAGACAGGGCTCCTATGGCTACACCTTC.

The V and J genes are TRBV3-1 (or the pseudogene TRBV3-2) and TRBJ2-5; tentative D call: TRBD2 (6 bases). CDR1 LGHDT and CDR2 YNNKEL come from the germline V gene (reference sequence). Trimming shortened V by 2 bases and J by 2 bases, and 12 bases separated the two germline ends. The CDR3 is 15 amino acids. This chain's CDR3 is CASSQPRRGQETQYF. CDR3 DNA sequence: TGTGCCAGCAGCCAACCGAGGAGGGGTCAAGAGACCCAGTACTTC.